These T cell receptor beta chains were read from a single sample in a study of T-cell memory formation after mild COVID-19. A single record per CDR3 protein comes from TCRdb applying MiXCR to the 5' RACE reads. The table shows around 250,000 distinct CDR3 sequences, with 8.5% to 9.5% occurring only once. Sequencing was done on a sample of PBMCs or a T cell subset sorted from them (not recorded which). These receptors all come from a man between 18 and 29 years old who had mild COVID-19 (a few samples of this study predate the infection). Cell type and time point are not known. Each CDR3 is given with its conserved first and last residue. Each record gives: V gene, J gene, clone size, CDR3 protein. Clone size is given for some rows only: seen once, a few or many times, or a class if the clone is expanded.

>TRBV18|TRBJ1-6|few
CASSPDAWDRGVYF
>TRBV3-1|TRBJ2-5|-
CASRDRGFQETQYF
>TRBV3-1|TRBJ1-1|many
CASSQAGGTEAFF
>TRBV9|TRBJ2-1|many
CASSVEGYEQFF
>TRBV18|TRBJ2-1|few
CASSPDYFRDEQFF
>TRBV6-2/TRBV6-3|TRBJ2-4|-
CASSSMGWGNIQYF
>TRBV7-4|TRBJ2-1|-
CASSSGGGDEQFF
>TRBV6-2/TRBV6-3|TRBJ1-2|few
CASSYRGKVYGYTF
>TRBV7-2|TRBJ1-1|-
CASSQKIGNTEAFF
>TRBV5-1|TRBJ1-1|few
CASSFSTGTGAREAFF
>TRBV7-6|TRBJ1-5|-
CASSLASAESNQPQHF
>TRBV7-8|TRBJ1-1|-
CASSSTPTKNTEAFF
>TRBV7-2|TRBJ2-1|-
CASSRMGQYNEQFF
>TRBV28|TRBJ2-3|-
CASSPGGAGGPVTQYF
>TRBV12-3/TRBV12-4|TRBJ2-3|-
CASSRQGRYTDTQYF
>TRBV5-1|TRBJ1-2|few
CASSLLAGVDGYTF